This TCR beta chain emerged from a study of T-cell memory formation after mild COVID-19. About the research overall: TCR clusters largely stayed donor specific.

The authors produced TCR alpha and TCR beta cDNA libraries with sample barcodes and UMIs by 5'RACE using constant-segment primers. TCRdb fed the 5' RACE reads into MiXCR, producing one record per CDR3 protein. Of under 550,000 distinct CDR3 sequences listed, more than 15% are singletons. The CDR3 runs to 13 residues. V lost 3 bases and J lost 3, with 7 bases in between. General study results and limits: That cross-reactive memory joined was suggested by some responding clones appearing in pre-infection memory.

Turning to this clonotype: The antigen remains undetermined.

Sequencing used PBMCs or a T cell subset sorted from them (not recorded which). This rearrangement joins TRBV12-3 or TRBV12-4 to TRBJ2-3, with D possibly being TRBD2 (5 bases). This receptor was taken from a young man who had mild COVID-19 (a few samples of this study predate the infection). Cell type and time point are not known. The CDR3 is CASSFRRTDTQYF. The CDR3 DNA follows: TGTGCCAGCAGTTTTCGGAGGACAGATACGCAGTATTTT.